The 17 T cell receptor beta chains given below trace back to one sample, sequenced in a study of cytomegalovirus exposure and HLA in healthy donors. 60 Vbeta and 13 Jbeta primers were used in PCR. Clones were read by immunoSEQ multiplex PCR, and TCRdb kept only the in-frame ones, dropping some. There are about 92,000 clones in the sample; just under 70% occur only once, and 2.5% to 3% lies in the top ten. The material sequenced was PBMCs. The receptors here all came from a man aged 50-60 years in good health and CMV-seronegative.

V is TRBV29-1 and J is TRBJ2-3, with 10 bases lining up with TRBD2. The CDR3 has 14 amino acids. CDR1 is SQVTM, CDR2 ANQGSEA, per germline. V was clipped by 7 bases and J by 1 base; unmatched bases: 5. CDR3 protein: CSETGTSGTDTQYF. In DNA form, the CDR3 reads TGCAGCGAGACCGGGACTAGCGGCACAGATACGCAGTATTTT.

J is TRBJ2-5 and V is TRBV5-4; no firm D call. The CDR3 length is 13 residues. Per the germline V gene, CDR1 is SGHNT and CDR2 is YYREEE (reference sequence). The V end lost 0 bases, the J end lost 5 bases, and 8 bases lay between the germline ends. The CDR3 spells CASSLEPPETQYF. The CDR3 nucleotides are TGTGCCAGCAGCTTGGAGCCTCCGGAGACCCAGTACTTC.

The chain couples TRBV4-3 to TRBJ2-3; weak D call: TRBD1 (6 bases). Trimming removed 4 bases from V and 1 base from J, with 18 bases in between. This CDR3 is built from 17 residues. Germline CDR1 and CDR2: LGHNA and YSLEER. This CDR3 reads CASSPRTVMAGTDTQYF. DNA of the CDR3: TGCGCCAGCAGCCCTCGGACAGTAATGGCCGGCACAGATACGCAGTATTTT.

The chain recombines TRBV19 with TRBJ2-3, with D possibly TRBD1 on 6 matching bases. The CDR3 is 14 residues long. CDR1 is LNHDA and CDR2 is SQIVND in the germline V gene (reference sequence). V was cut by 4 bases and J by 4 bases, with 12 bases left in between. DNA of the CDR3: TGTGCCAGTAGTAAAGGGGGTAGCGCAGATACGCAGTATTTT. As protein: CASSKGGSADTQYF.

In its sample, this clone was seen once. The rearrangement links TRBV7-8 to TRBJ1-1; 12 bases are shared with TRBD1. Losses at the gene ends were 5 bases for V and 4 bases for J; bases not matched to a gene: 2. CDR1 and CDR2 (germline): SGHVS, FQNEAQ. The length of the CDR3 is 14 residues. In DNA form, the CDR3 reads TGTGCCAGCAGCCTGGGACAGGGGGCCACTGAAGCTTTCTTT. Its protein is CASSLGQGATEAFF.

The V gene is TRBV7-2, the J gene TRBJ1-2, with 8 nucleotides matching TRBD1. Germline CDR1 SGHTA, CDR2 FQGNSA. The V gene end was trimmed by 5 bases and the J gene end by 6 bases; junction bases not matched to a gene: 11. CDR3 size: 15 residues. CDR3 sequence: CASSPVGQAEHGYTF. CDR3 nucleotides: TGTGCCAGCAGCCCCGTGGGACAGGCCGAACATGGCTACACCTTC.

The rearrangement uses TRBV19 and TRBJ1-4; unclear D gene. V shed 7 bases and J shed 6 bases, with 12 bases lying between them. CDR1 is LNHDA and CDR2 is SQIVND in the germline V gene (reference sequence). The CDR3 contains 13 residues. The CDR3 reads CASTTEGYEKLFF. Here the CDR3 DNA reads TGTGCCAGTACTACAGAGGGCTATGAAAAACTGTTTTTT.

This rearrangement joins TRBV27 to TRBJ2-7; 8 nucleotides match TRBD1. Unmatched junction bases numbered 7, after V lost 5 bases and J lost 7 bases. The CDR3 loop spans 13 amino acids. CDR1 and CDR2 from the germline V gene are MNHEY and SMNVEV (reference sequence). The CDR3 DNA sequence: TGTGCCAGCAGTGACAGGGGTTTGGGGGAGCAGTACTTC. Its protein product is CASSDRGLGEQYF.

The rearrangement uses TRBV18 and TRBJ2-3; TRBD1 aligns across 7 bases. The ends lost 0 bases at V and 6 bases at J; junction bases unmatched: 3. The CDR3 runs 14 residues. The germline V gene has CDR1 KGHSH and CDR2 LQKENI. The CDR3 loop reads CASSPPGRGDTQYF. The CDR3 DNA reads TGTGCCAGCTCACCACCCGGCAGGGGGGATACGCAGTATTTT.

This clone was seen a few times. The J gene is TRBJ2-3, the V gene TRBV30; D unresolved. The V gene lost 0 bases and the J gene lost 3 bases, with 10 bases spanning the gap. The CDR3 runs 14 residues. Germline assignment: CDR1 GTSNPN and CDR2 SVGIG (reference sequence). CDR3: CAWSVREYTDTQYF. CDR3 DNA: TGTGCCTGGAGTGTACGAGAGTATACAGATACGCAGTATTTT.

V usage is TRBV7-9 and J usage is TRBJ2-3; a weak D match, TRBD2 (5 bases). Between the trimmed V and J ends, which lost 0 bases and 6 bases, there was a span of 10 bases. The V gene's germline CDR1 is SEHNR and CDR2 FQNEAQ (reference sequence). This CDR3 comprises 14 residues. The DNA of the CDR3 is TGTGCCAGCAGCTTAGCGGCGGGCCGGGATACGCAGTATTTT. Protein product: CASSLAAGRDTQYF.

This chain uses TRBV7-6 with TRBJ2-7; D is tentatively TRBD1 or TRBD2 (5 bases each). This CDR3 spans 15 amino acids. Germline assignment: CDR1 SGHVS and CDR2 FNYEAQ. Trimming pared 0 bases from V and 3 bases from J, leaving 12 bases between. CDR3 loop: CASSLAHDGGYEQYV. CDR3 DNA sequence: TGTGCCAGCAGCTTAGCCCACGATGGGGGCTACGAGCAGTACGTC.

The V and J genes are TRBV6-6 and TRBJ2-7, with 9 bases identical to TRBD1. CDR3 length: 14 residues. The V and J ends lost 6 bases and 0 bases, in that order; junction bases with no gene match: 3. Per the germline V gene, CDR1 is MNHNY and CDR2 is SVGAGI (reference sequence). This chain's CDR3 is CASRPGQGSYEQYV. CDR3 nucleotides: TGTGCCAGCAGACCGGGACAGGGCTCCTACGAGCAGTACGTC.

The CDR3 sequence is CSVGQDTGELFF. CDR3 sequence (DNA): TGCAGCGTTGGTCAGGACACCGGGGAGCTGTTTTTT. This chain links TRBV29-1 with TRBJ2-2; no clear D gene. Per germline, CDR1 SQVTM and CDR2 ANQGSEA. Trimming removed 4 bases at V and 3 bases at J, with 6 bases between. The CDR3 spans 12 residues.

This chain uses TRBV7-2 with TRBJ1-5; the D gene is possibly TRBD1 (6 bases). This CDR3 is 13 amino acids long. Looked up from germline, CDR1 is SGHTA and CDR2 is FQGNSA. V was clipped by 3 bases and J by 4 bases, with 7 bases between them. This CDR3 is CASSLRGNQPQHF. In DNA, the CDR3 is TGTGCCAGCAGCTTGAGGGGGAATCAGCCCCAGCATTTT. The full variable domain, in which reference TRBV7-2 and TRBJ1-5 provide the parts outside the CDR3, is GAGVSQSPSNKVTEKGKDVELRCDPISGHTALYWYRQSLGQGLEFLIYFQGNSAPDKSGLPSDRFSAERTGGSVSTLTIQRTQQEDSAVYLCASSLRGNQPQHFGDGTRLSIL.

The chain links TRBV6-5 to TRBJ1-2; TRBD1 matches at 10 bases. Germline V gene sequence: CDR1 MNHEY, CDR2 SVGAGI. The CDR3 has 14 amino acids. V was pared by 6 bases and J by 3 bases, with 4 bases of the junction left unmatched. In DNA form, the CDR3 reads TGTGCCAGCAGGTCGACAGGGGGCGACTATGGCTACACCTTC. It specifies CASRSTGGDYGYTF.

In its sample, this clone was seen a few times. CDR3 bases: TGTGCCAGCAGCCCCCCGGGACACCAATACACTGAAGCTTTCTTT. It is translated as CASSPPGHQYTEAFF. This chain links TRBV13 with TRBJ1-1; D perhaps matches TRBD1 (6 bases). The CDR3 runs to 15 residues. V lost 5 bases, J lost 3 bases, and 16 bases lay in between. Germline V gives CDR1 PRHDT, CDR2 FYEKMQ (reference sequence).